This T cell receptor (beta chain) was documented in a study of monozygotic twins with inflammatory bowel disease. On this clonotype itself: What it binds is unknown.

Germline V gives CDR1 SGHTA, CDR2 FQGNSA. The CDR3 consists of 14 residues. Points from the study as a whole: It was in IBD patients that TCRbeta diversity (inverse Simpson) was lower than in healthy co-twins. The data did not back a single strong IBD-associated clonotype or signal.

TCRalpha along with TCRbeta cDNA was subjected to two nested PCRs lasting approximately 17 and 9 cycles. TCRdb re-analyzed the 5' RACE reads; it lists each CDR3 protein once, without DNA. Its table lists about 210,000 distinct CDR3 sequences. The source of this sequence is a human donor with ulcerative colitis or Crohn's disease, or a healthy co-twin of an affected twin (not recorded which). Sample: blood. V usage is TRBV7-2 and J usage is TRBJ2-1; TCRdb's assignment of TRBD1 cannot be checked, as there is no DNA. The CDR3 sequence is CASSLAGPTNEQFF.